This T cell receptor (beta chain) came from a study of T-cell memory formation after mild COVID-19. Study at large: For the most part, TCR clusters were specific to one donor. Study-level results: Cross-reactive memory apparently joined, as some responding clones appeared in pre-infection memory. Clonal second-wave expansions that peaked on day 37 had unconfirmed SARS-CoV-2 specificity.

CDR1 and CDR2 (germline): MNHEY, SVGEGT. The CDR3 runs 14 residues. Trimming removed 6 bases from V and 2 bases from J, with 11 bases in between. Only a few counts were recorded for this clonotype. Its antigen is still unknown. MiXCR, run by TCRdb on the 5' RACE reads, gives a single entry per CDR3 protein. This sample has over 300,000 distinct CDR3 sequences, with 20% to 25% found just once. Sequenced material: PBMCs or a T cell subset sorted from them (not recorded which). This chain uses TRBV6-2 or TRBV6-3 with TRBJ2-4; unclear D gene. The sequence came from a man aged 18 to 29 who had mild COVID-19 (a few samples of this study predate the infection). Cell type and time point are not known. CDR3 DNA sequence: TGTGCCAGCAGCCAATCGGGCACCAAAAACATTCAGTACTTC. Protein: CASSQSGTKNIQYF.